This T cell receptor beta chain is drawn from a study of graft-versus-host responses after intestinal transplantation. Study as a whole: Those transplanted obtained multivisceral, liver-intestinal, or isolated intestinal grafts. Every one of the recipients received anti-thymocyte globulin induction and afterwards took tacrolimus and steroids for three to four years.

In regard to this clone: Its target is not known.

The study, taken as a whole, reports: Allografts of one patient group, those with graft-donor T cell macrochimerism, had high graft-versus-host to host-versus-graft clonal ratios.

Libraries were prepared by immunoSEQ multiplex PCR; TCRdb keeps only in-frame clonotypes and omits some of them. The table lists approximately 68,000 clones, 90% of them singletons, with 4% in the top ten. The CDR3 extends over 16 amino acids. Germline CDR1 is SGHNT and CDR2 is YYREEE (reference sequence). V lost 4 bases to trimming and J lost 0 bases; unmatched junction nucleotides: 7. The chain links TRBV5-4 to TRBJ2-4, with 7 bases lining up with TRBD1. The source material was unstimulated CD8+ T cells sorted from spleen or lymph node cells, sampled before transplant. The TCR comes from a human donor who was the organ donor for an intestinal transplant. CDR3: CASSDRTGLAKNIQYF. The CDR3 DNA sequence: TGTGCCAGCAGCGATCGGACAGGTCTAGCCAAAAACATTCAGTACTTC.